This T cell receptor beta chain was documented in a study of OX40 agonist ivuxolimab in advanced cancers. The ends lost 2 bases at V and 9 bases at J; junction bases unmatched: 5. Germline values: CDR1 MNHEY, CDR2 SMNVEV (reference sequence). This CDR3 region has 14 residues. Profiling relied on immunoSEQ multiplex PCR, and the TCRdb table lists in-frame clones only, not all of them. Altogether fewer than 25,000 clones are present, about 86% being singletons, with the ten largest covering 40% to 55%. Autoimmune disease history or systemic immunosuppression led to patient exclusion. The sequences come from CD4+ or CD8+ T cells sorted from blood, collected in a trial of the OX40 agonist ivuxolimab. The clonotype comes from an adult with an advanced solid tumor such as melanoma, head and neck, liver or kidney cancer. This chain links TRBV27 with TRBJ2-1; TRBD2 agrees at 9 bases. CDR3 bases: TGTGCCAGCAGTTTAGCTGCGGGAGGGGCTGAGCAGTTCTTC. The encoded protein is CASSLAAGGAEQFF.